This passage covers 7 T cell receptor beta chains from one sample sequenced in a study of chemoradiotherapy in HPV16-positive cancers. Using immunoSEQ multiplex PCR, the repertoire was profiled, and TCRdb retains in-frame clones only, with some absent. Of 12,000 or so clones listed, 70% to 90% are singletons. The sample here was blood, taken from a patient who underwent chemoradiotherapy. These receptors were collected from a human donor with HPV-associated anogenital cancer.

This clone was seen only once. This rearrangement joins TRBV11-3 to TRBJ1-1, with a tentative D call TRBD1 (5 bases). Germline values: CDR1 SGHNT, CDR2 YENEEA. CDR3 size: 11 residues. V lost 6 bases to trimming and J lost 5 bases, with 7 bases between them. As DNA, the CDR3 is TGTGCCAGCAGTGGGGGGACTGAAGCTTTCTTT. Translated: CASSGGTEAFF. The full variable domain, rest sourced from reference TRBV11-3 and TRBJ1-1, is EAGVVQSPRYKIIEKKQPVAFWCNPISGHNTLYWYLQNLGQGPELLIRYENEEAVDDSQLPKDRFSAERLKGVDSTLKIQPAELGDSAVYLCASSGGTEAFFGQGTRLTVV.

The chain has TRBV13 and TRBJ2-3, with 7 bases fitting TRBD1. Trimming at V came to 5 bases and at J to 0 bases, leaving 20 bases not matched to a gene. The CDR3 has 20 residues. CDR1 and CDR2 from the germline V gene are PRHDT and FYEKMQ (reference sequence). The CDR3 DNA reads TGTGCCAGCAGCCACCTAGCCCTCGGGGACAGTGGACCCAGCACAGATACGCAGTATTTT. Translated, it gives CASSHLALGDSGPSTDTQYF.

The V gene is TRBV6-4, the J gene TRBJ2-3; D might be TRBD1 (5 bases). Germline CDR1 reads MRHNA; CDR2 reads SNTAGT. CDR3 size: 13 residues. The V end was cut by 3 bases, the J end by 4 bases, with 8 bases between. The CDR3 region is CASSEDIADTQYF. In nucleotides, the CDR3 is TGTGCCAGCAGTGAGGACATAGCAGATACGCAGTATTTT.

The genes are TRBV18 and TRBJ1-1; D is undetermined. The germline gives CDR1 KGHSH, CDR2 LQKENI. The V and J ends lost 8 bases and 3 bases respectively, with 13 bases between them. This CDR3 contains 13 residues. CDR3 sequence: CASPSPSYTEAFF. CDR3 in DNA: TGTGCCAGCCCATCACCCAGTTACACTGAAGCTTTCTTT.

The V gene is TRBV27, the J gene TRBJ1-6; D is perhaps TRBD1 (5 bases). Germline V gene sequence: CDR1 MNHEY, CDR2 SMNVEV (reference sequence). The length of the CDR3 is 17 residues. Trimming took 4 bases from V and 0 from J, leaving 13 bases between them. The CDR3 reads CASSSRQTSSYNSPLHF. Here the CDR3 DNA reads TGTGCCAGCAGTTCCAGACAGACGAGCTCCTATAATTCACCCCTCCACTTT.

The chain carries TRBV27 and TRBJ1-1; 9 nucleotides match TRBD1. The CDR3 covers 14 residues. J lost 5 bases, V lost 4 bases, and 5 bases had no gene match. Germline lookup yields CDR1 MNHEY and CDR2 SMNVEV (reference sequence). CDR3 nucleotides: TGTGCCAGCAGTTGGTACAGGGGGCAGACTGAAGCTTTCTTT. The encoded protein is CASSWYRGQTEAFF.

The rearrangement uses TRBV4-1 and TRBJ1-2; D not resolved. V dropped 0 bases and J dropped 14 bases, with 22 bases sitting between them. CDR3 length equals 15 residues. From germline, CDR1 is MGHRA and CDR2 YSYEKL. The CDR3 DNA reads TGCGCCAGCAGCCAAGATCACGCGGTGTCCTGGTGGCAAACCTTC. Protein: CASSQDHAVSWWQTF.